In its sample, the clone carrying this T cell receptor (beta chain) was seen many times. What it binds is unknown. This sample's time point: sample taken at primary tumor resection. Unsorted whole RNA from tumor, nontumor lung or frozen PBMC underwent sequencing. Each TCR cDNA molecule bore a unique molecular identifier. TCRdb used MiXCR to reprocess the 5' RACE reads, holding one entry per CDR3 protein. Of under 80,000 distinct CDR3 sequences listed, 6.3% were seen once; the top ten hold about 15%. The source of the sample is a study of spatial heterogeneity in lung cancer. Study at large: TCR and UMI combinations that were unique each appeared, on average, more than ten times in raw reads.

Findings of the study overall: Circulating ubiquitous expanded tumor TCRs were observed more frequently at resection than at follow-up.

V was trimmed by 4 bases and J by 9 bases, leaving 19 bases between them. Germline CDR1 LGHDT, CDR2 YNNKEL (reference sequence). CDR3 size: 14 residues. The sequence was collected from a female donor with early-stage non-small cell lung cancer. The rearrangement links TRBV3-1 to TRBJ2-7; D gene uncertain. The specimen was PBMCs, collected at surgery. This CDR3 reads CASSPARSSVGQYF. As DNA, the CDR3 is TGTGCCAGCAGCCCCGCGAGGTCTTCAGTGGGGCAGTACTTC.